This T cell receptor beta chain was observed in a study of CD8+ T cells in alopecia areata. For the study at large: Twice a day, 5 to 10 mg of oral tofacitinib was administered to treated patients. Patients given treatment had severity scored by the percentage of scalp area affected. The study, taken as a whole, reports: In scalp, tofacitinib significantly decreased clonality and expanded CD8+ clones among the top 100.

The treatment: oral pan-JAK inhibitor, 5-10 mg twice daily. The CDR3 sequence is 14 residues long. Germline V lookup: CDR1 GTSNPN, CDR2 SVGIG (reference sequence). V lost 2 bases to trimming and J lost 3 bases, with 13 bases between them. In each case, RNA was isolated and then reverse transcribed into cDNA as the sequencing template. Clones were sequenced by immunoSEQ multiplex PCR, and TCRdb holds only the in-frame ones, with some missing. The sample has 150,000 to 200,000 clones, around half seen once. Comments on this clone: The antigen is unknown.

Sequenced here: CD8+ T cells sorted from blood, sampled at week 24, from a patient treated with tofacitinib. V gene TRBV30 combines with J gene TRBJ1-2; D not certain. The clonotype comes from a human donor with alopecia areata. CDR3 coding DNA: TGTGCCTGGAGTCCCCCGAGGGCTGACTATGGCTACACCTTC. Translation: CAWSPPRADYGYTF.